The clone carrying this TCR beta chain was seen a few times. Its antigen is unidentified. The data were taken from a study of T cell repertoires in cytomegalovirus infection. The wider study: Public TCR beta signature analysis indicated the presence of both CMV infection and matching HLA type.

The V gene lost 3 bases and the J gene lost 4 bases, with 15 bases spanning the gap. Germline values: CDR1 SEHNR, CDR2 FQNEAQ (reference sequence). The CDR3 covers 16 residues. TCRdb re-derived calls from the reads in MiXCR, one entry per CDR3 protein. Among roughly 500,000 distinct CDR3 sequences, roughly a third were seen once, and the ten largest hold under 20%. The receptor's source is a human donor in good health (CMV status not recorded). Some clones in this sample may be carry-over from other donors' samples. The rearrangement uses TRBV7-9 and TRBJ1-4; D gene ambiguous. This specimen was cultured PBMCs, taken from culture after CMV antigen stimulation. Here the CDR3 reads CASSFSSNYFNEKLFF. CDR3 sequence (DNA): TGTGCCAGCAGCTTCTCCTCCAACTATTTTAATGAAAAACTGTTTTTT.